The 25 T cell receptor beta chains in this list originate from one sample, sequenced in a study of blood T cells in healthy people across ages. A second PCR of roughly 6 to 12 cycles used a sample-barcoded 5' primer and a J-beta primer mix. TCRdb re-called the 5' RACE reads with MiXCR, one entry per CDR3 protein. Here the sample spans about a million distinct CDR3 sequences, 51% being singletons. Specimen: blood. These TCRs come from an older woman in good health.

The DNA for the CDR3 is TGTGCCAGCAGTTTAGCCCCCGGACAGGAGGGTAGGGAGCAGTACTTC. It translates to CASSLAPGQEGREQYF. This chain links TRBV27 with TRBJ2-7; D might be TRBD1 (7 bases). CDR3 size: 16 residues. V was trimmed by 2 bases and J by 7 bases, leaving 21 bases between them. From germline, CDR1 is MNHEY and CDR2 SMNVEV (reference sequence).

This chain uses TRBV12-3 or TRBV12-4 with TRBJ2-2; D is possibly TRBD1 (5 bases). Trimming took off 10 bases at V and 0 bases at J, with 15 bases between the two ends. The length of the CDR3 is 15 residues. The CDR3 protein is CATVSPTANTGELFF. In DNA form, the CDR3 reads TGTGCCACTGTATCCCCGACAGCGAACACCGGGGAGCTGTTTTTT.

The V and J genes are TRBV5-1 and TRBJ2-2; D is undetermined. V shed 6 bases and J shed 1 base, with 7 bases lying between them. The length of the CDR3 is 13 residues. In germline, CDR1 is SGHRS, CDR2 YFSETQ. The CDR3 loop is CASTPRNTGELFF. DNA for the CDR3: TGCGCCAGCACCCCCCGGAACACCGGGGAGCTGTTTTTT.

This sequence joins TRBV4-1 and TRBJ2-7, with a weak D call TRBD2 (6 bases). Germline V gene sequence: CDR1 MGHRA, CDR2 YSYEKL. The V end was cut by 0 bases, the J end by 0 bases, with 12 bases between. The CDR3 consists of 16 residues. The CDR3 spells CASSQEVAVASYEQYF. The CDR3 DNA is TGCGCCAGCAGCCAAGAGGTAGCGGTCGCCTCCTACGAGCAGTACTTC.

The rearrangement links TRBV29-1 to TRBJ1-2; D might be TRBD1 (5 bases). The CDR3 extends over 12 amino acids. Trimming took 1 base from V and 8 from J, leaving 11 bases between them. Looked up from germline, CDR1 is SQVTM and CDR2 is ANQGSEA. The DNA for the CDR3 is TGCAGCGTTGAAGGCAGGGCGGGGGGCTACACCTTC. It codes for CSVEGRAGGYTF.

The V gene is TRBV20-1, the J gene TRBJ2-2; D is ambiguous. Germline V CDR1 and CDR2: DFQATT, SNEGSKA (reference sequence). Trimming left V 1 base short and J 6 bases short, with 6 bases between. The CDR3 length is 12 residues. DNA for the CDR3: TGCAGTGCTAGAGGTGGTCCCGGGGAGCTGTTTTTT. Protein: CSARGGPGELFF.

The CDR3 protein is CASSFAATRTYEQYF. The CDR3 bases are TGCGCCAGCAGCTTCGCTGCGACACGTACCTACGAGCAGTACTTC. The V gene is TRBV5-1, the J gene TRBJ2-7; unclear D gene. The CDR3 covers 15 residues. The germline V gene encodes CDR1 SGHRS and CDR2 YFSETQ. Trimming removed 2 bases from V and 2 bases from J, with 14 bases in between. The full variable domain, its missing parts supplied by reference TRBV5-1 and TRBJ2-7, is KAGVTQTPRYLIKTRGQQVTLSCSPISGHRSVSWYQQTPGQGLQFLFEYFSETQRNKGNFPGRFSGRQFSNSRSEMNVSTLELGDSALYLCASSFAATRTYEQYFGPGTRLTVT.

The J gene is TRBJ1-4, the V gene TRBV20-1; 8 nucleotides align to TRBD1. Germline lookup yields CDR1 DFQATT and CDR2 SNEGSKA (reference sequence). Trimming removed 6 bases from V and 9 bases from J; junction bases left unmatched: 18. The CDR3 covers 16 residues. Here the CDR3 DNA reads TGCAGTGCCTTCGGACAGGGAGGCGCCGGTTCCAAAAAACTGTTTTTT. It is translated as CSAFGQGGAGSKKLFF.

V gene TRBV7-2 combines with J gene TRBJ2-3; D is uncertain. The ends were cut back, 4 bases at V and 4 bases at J, with 18 bases in the middle. Germline loops: CDR1 SGHTA, CDR2 FQGNSA. This CDR3 contains 16 residues. CDR3: CASSSGRSTMADTQYF. The CDR3 DNA sequence: TGTGCCAGCAGCTCCGGACGGTCGACCATGGCAGATACGCAGTATTTT. Variable domain in full (rest from reference TRBV7-2 and TRBJ2-3): GAGVSQSPSNKVTEKGKDVELRCDPISGHTALYWYRQSLGQGLEFLIYFQGNSAPDKSGLPSDRFSAERTGGSVSTLTIQRTQQEDSAVYLCASSSGRSTMADTQYFGPGTRLTVL.

The genes are TRBV7-9 and TRBJ2-7; D gene unclear. The J call is doubtful: the DNA matches TRBJ2-5 better. Germline CDR1 and CDR2: SEHNR and FQNEAQ (reference sequence). The CDR3 is made up of 15 amino acids. CDR3: CASSLISGSRETQYF. The DNA for the CDR3 is TGTGCCAGCAGCTTAATTTCGGGTAGCCGGGAGACCCAGTACTTC.

The chain combines TRBV7-9 with TRBJ1-1; TRBD1 matches 7 bases. The CDR3 covers 17 residues. Germline CDR1 SEHNR, CDR2 FQNEAQ (reference sequence). Trimming took 8 bases from V and 0 from J; bases not matched to a gene: 15. This CDR3 is CASAYRGSLILNTEAFF. The CDR3 DNA sequence: TGTGCCAGCGCTTACAGGGGTTCGCTAATACTGAACACTGAAGCTTTCTTT.

This chain joins TRBV29-1 and TRBJ1-4; the D is unclear. CDR3 length: 15 amino acids. Germline CDR1 reads SQVTM; CDR2 reads ANQGSEA. The V end lost 6 bases, the J end lost 0 bases, and 14 bases lay between the germline ends. The CDR3 nucleotides are TGCAGCGTCCGGACCCAGCATGCAACTAATGAAAAACTGTTTTTT. It codes for CSVRTQHATNEKLFF. Looking up the rest from reference TRBV29-1 and TRBJ1-4 gives the full variable domain: SAVISQKPSRDICQRGTSLTIQCQVDSQVTMMFWYRQQPGQSLTLIATANQGSEATYESGFVIDKFPISRPNLTFSTLTVSNMSPEDSSIYLCSVRTQHATNEKLFFGSGTQLSVL.

The rearrangement links TRBV10-3 to TRBJ1-1; TRBD1 aligns across 12 bases. Germline trimming cut 3 bases from V and 4 bases from J; bases unmatched to any gene: 6. CDR1 and CDR2 (germline): ENHRY, SYGVKD. The CDR3 runs to 16 residues. The CDR3 is CAISETGQGAPTEAFF. DNA of the CDR3: TGTGCCATCAGTGAAACGGGACAGGGGGCGCCCACTGAAGCTTTCTTT.

The chain combines TRBV12-3 or TRBV12-4 with TRBJ2-1; 9 positions agree with TRBD2. V was pared by 11 bases and J by 12 bases, with 23 bases of the junction left unmatched. CDR3 size: 16 residues. This CDR3 reads CAGTPPRASGNIWQFF. The CDR3 DNA reads as TGTGCCGGCACCCCCCCTCGGGCTAGCGGGAATATTTGGCAGTTCTTC.

V and J are TRBV11-2 and TRBJ2-4; 10 bases map to TRBD2. The J call is doubtful: the DNA matches TRBJ2-7 better. Germline lookup yields CDR1 SGHAT and CDR2 FQNNGV. The CDR3 runs 17 residues. DNA for the CDR3: TGTGCCAGCAGCTTAGGCTACCGGACTAGCGGTTCCTACGAGCAGTACTTC. It is translated as CASSLGYRTSGSYEQYF.

This chain joins TRBV9 and TRBJ2-2; 8 bases fit TRBD2. CDR1 is SGDLS and CDR2 is YYNGEE in the germline V gene. After removal of 3 bases from V and 8 bases from J, the junction contained 12 bases not matched to a gene. This CDR3 region has 16 residues. CDR3 region: CASSGTGTSFWGELFF. CDR3 in DNA: TGTGCCAGCAGCGGAACCGGGACTAGTTTTTGGGGGGAGCTGTTTTTT.

This clonotype was detected many times. This chain connects TRBV29-1 to TRBJ2-1, with D hard to call. Germline loops: CDR1 SQVTM, CDR2 ANQGSEA. This CDR3 spans 10 amino acids. V was pared by 3 bases and J by 3 bases, with 0 bases between. The CDR3 nucleotides read TGCAGCGTTGACTACAATGAGCAGTTCTTC. This sequence encodes CSVDYNEQFF.

The chain joins TRBV27 to TRBJ2-4; TRBD1 matches at 9 bases. The CDR3 contains 15 residues. CDR1 and CDR2 from the germline V gene are MNHEY and SMNVEV (reference sequence). V was clipped by 4 bases and J by 8 bases; unmatched bases: 9. The CDR3 coding sequence is TGTGCCAGCAGTTCACCGGACAGGGGAGGTTACATTCAGTACTTC. It codes for CASSSPDRGGYIQYF.

This chain uses TRBV6-1 with TRBJ2-7; the D gene is possibly TRBD1 (6 bases). Germline V lookup: CDR1 MNHNS, CDR2 SASEGT. The CDR3 runs to 16 residues. V lost 7 bases and J 2 bases, leaving 21 bases between the germline ends. CDR3 in amino acids: CASTIKGGGHTYEQYF. The CDR3 nucleotides read TGTGCCAGCACCATCAAGGGTGGGGGACATACCTACGAGCAGTACTTC.

This clonotype was seen at least ten times. The rearrangement links TRBV5-1 to TRBJ2-7; 9 bases are a match to TRBD2. V lost 4 bases and J lost 2; bases outside the gene matches: 10. CDR1 is SGHRS, CDR2 YFSETQ, per germline. This CDR3 is built from 16 residues. CDR3: CASSQSGTSTAYEQYF. The CDR3 nucleotides read TGCGCCAGCAGCCAAAGCGGGACTAGCACGGCCTACGAGCAGTACTTC.

V and J are TRBV20-1 and TRBJ2-7; D assignment may be TRBD1 or TRBD2 (5 bases each). This CDR3 spans 14 amino acids. Trimming removed 3 bases from V and 7 bases from J, with 19 bases in between. CDR1 DFQATT and CDR2 SNEGSKA come from the germline V gene (reference sequence). DNA for the CDR3: TGCAGTGCTAGGTGGAGCGGCCAGGGTGGAGAGCAGTACTTC. Its protein product is CSARWSGQGGEQYF.

This clonotype showed up just a few times. The J gene is TRBJ2-7, the V gene TRBV28; D is ambiguous. The CDR3 loop spans 14 amino acids. Germline CDR1 and CDR2: MDHEN and SYDVKM. Trimming left V 3 bases short and J 2 bases short, with 11 bases between. This CDR3 reads CASSFRRYAYEQYF. In DNA form, the CDR3 reads TGTGCCAGCAGTTTTCGGCGATACGCCTACGAGCAGTACTTC.

Regarding this clonotype: The junction differs from germline at one of its ends, possibly a read error. The chain couples TRBV20-1 to TRBJ2-1, with D hard to call. The CDR3 consists of 11 residues. Germline CDR1 and CDR2: DFQATT and SNEGSKA (reference sequence). The CDR3 DNA sequence: TGCAGTGCTAGCTCCCACAATGAGCAGTTCTTC. Its protein is CSASSHNEQFF.

The V and J genes are TRBV6-2 or TRBV6-3 and TRBJ2-3; TRBD2 matches at 10 bases. Trimming cost V 5 bases and J 2 bases; bases outside gene matches: 13. The CDR3 covers 18 residues. Germline assignment: CDR1 MNHEY and CDR2 SVGEGT. CDR3 bases: TGTGCCAGCAGTAATTACATCCCGGGGACTAGCGACACAGATACGCAGTATTTT. Translating it yields CASSNYIPGTSDTDTQYF.

This clonotype was picked up one time. The chain combines TRBV29-1 with TRBJ1-1, with unresolved D. V lost 7 bases and J 0 bases, leaving 12 bases between the germline ends. The CDR3 runs to 13 residues. Germline values: CDR1 SQVTM, CDR2 ANQGSEA. The CDR3 spells CSAAQPMNTEAFF. CDR3 sequence (DNA): TGCAGCGCCGCCCAGCCCATGAACACTGAAGCTTTCTTT. The entire variable domain, with the rest obtained from reference TRBV29-1 and TRBJ1-1, is as follows: SAVISQKPSRDICQRGTSLTIQCQVDSQVTMMFWYRQQPGQSLTLIATANQGSEATYESGFVIDKFPISRPNLTFSTLTVSNMSPEDSSIYLCSAAQPMNTEAFFGQGTRLTVV.